These 17 T cell receptor beta chains were all obtained from the same sample, sequenced in a study of OX40 agonist ivuxolimab in advanced cancers. The repertoire was sequenced with immunoSEQ multiplex PCR; TCRdb's copy has only in-frame clones and lacks some. Of roughly 50,000 clones in the sample, around 89% were seen once. Sequences were derived from CD4+ or CD8+ T cells sorted from blood, sampled in a trial of the OX40 agonist ivuxolimab. The origin of the receptors is an adult with an advanced solid tumor such as melanoma, head and neck, liver or kidney cancer.

This chain joins TRBV28 and TRBJ2-1, with TRBD2 matching over 9 bases. Germline lookup yields CDR1 MDHEN and CDR2 SYDVKM. The CDR3 runs 16 residues. V gave up 4 bases and J gave up 8 bases; unmatched junction bases: 12. Written as DNA, the CDR3 is TGTGCCAGCAGTTCCAATAGCGGGAGTGGGGTGGATGAGCAGTTCTTC. Amino acid sequence: CASSSNSGSGVDEQFF.

The V and J genes are TRBV2 and TRBJ1-1, with a weak D call TRBD1 (5 bases). Germline V CDR1 and CDR2: SNHLY, FYNNEI. Trimming took off 2 bases at V and 1 base at J, with 8 bases between the two ends. CDR3 length equals 14 residues. The CDR3 is CASSEQGTNTEAFF. CDR3 in DNA: TGTGCCAGCAGTGAACAGGGTACGAACACTGAAGCTTTCTTT.

The chain joins TRBV29-1 to TRBJ2-7, with 8 nucleotides matching TRBD2. The CDR3 totals 11 residues. V shed 6 bases and J 5 bases; nucleotides not matched to a gene: 3. Germline-derived CDR1 and CDR2 are SQVTM and ANQGSEA. The CDR3 region has the DNA TGCAGCGTCTCGCGGGGGGACGAGCAGTACTTC. Translating gives CSVSRGDEQYF.

J is TRBJ1-5 and V is TRBV11-2; 9 bases line up with TRBD1. The CDR3 consists of 14 residues. Per the germline V gene, CDR1 is SGHAT and CDR2 is FQNNGV. V dropped 4 bases and J dropped 5; count of bases not matched to a gene: 3. The CDR3 DNA reads as TGTGCCAGCAGCTCCGGGACAGGGTATCAGCCCCAGCATTTT. Translation: CASSSGTGYQPQHF.

This sequence joins TRBV6-1 and TRBJ1-5; TRBD1 aligns across 11 bases. The CDR3 runs to 18 residues. Germline V gives CDR1 MNHNS, CDR2 SASEGT. The junction had 5 bases not matched to a gene; V was cut back by 1 base and J by 0 bases. The CDR3 protein is CASSEGTGGLISNQPQHF. CDR3 bases: TGTGCCAGCAGTGAAGGGACAGGGGGCTTGATTAGCAATCAGCCCCAGCATTTT.

V is TRBV14 and J is TRBJ2-6; a possible D gene is TRBD1 (5 bases). Germline lookup yields CDR1 SGHDN and CDR2 FVKESK. Deletions cut 1 base from V and 4 bases from J, with 14 bases between. This CDR3 region has 17 residues. CDR3 bases: TGTGCCAGCAGCCAAGTCTTTGGGGCGCGAGGGGCCAACGTCCTGACTTTC. Protein sequence: CASSQVFGARGANVLTF.

This clone was observed a handful of times. The CDR3 coding sequence is TGTGCCAGCAGCTTAACTGGCGGGAGTAACAATGAGCAGTTCTTC. Translated: CASSLTGGSNNEQFF. The rearrangement uses TRBV7-3 and TRBJ2-1; 7 nucleotides line up with TRBD2. The V segment lost 0 bases and the J segment 5 bases; nucleotides outside the gene matches: 4. The CDR3 consists of 15 residues. The germline gives CDR1 SGHTA, CDR2 FQGTGA.

The J gene is TRBJ1-2, the V gene TRBV30, with a possible D match to TRBD1 (6 bases). The ends were cut back, 6 bases at V and 7 bases at J, with 21 bases in the middle. CDR3 length: 14 amino acids. Germline CDR1 reads GTSNPN; CDR2 reads SVGIG (reference sequence). The CDR3 loop is CACPTQTGSAGYTF. The DNA of the CDR3 is TGTGCCTGTCCAACTCAGACAGGCTCCGCTGGCTACACCTTC. Variable domain in full (rest from reference TRBV30 and TRBJ1-2): SQTIHQWPATLVQPVGSPLSLECTVEGTSNPNLYWYRQAAGRGLQLLFYSVGIGQISSEVPQNLSASRPQDRQFILSSKKLLLSDSGFYLCACPTQTGSAGYTFGSGTRLTVV.

The chain combines TRBV9 with TRBJ1-1, with D unclear. The V gene's germline CDR1 is SGDLS and CDR2 YYNGEE. The CDR3 runs to 15 residues. Trimming removed 0 bases at V and 0 bases at J, with 9 bases between. This CDR3 reads CASSVDGRMNTEAFF. In nucleotides, the CDR3 is TGTGCCAGCAGCGTAGATGGCAGAATGAACACTGAAGCTTTCTTT.

The J gene is TRBJ2-7, the V gene TRBV2, with TRBD2 matching over 7 bases. The ends lost 8 bases at V and 7 bases at J; junction bases unmatched: 8. The germline V gene encodes CDR1 SNHLY and CDR2 FYNNEI. CDR3 length: 12 amino acids. CDR3 nucleotide sequence: TGTGCCAGCTGGGGAGGGACCTGGGAGCAGTACTTC. Encoded protein: CASWGGTWEQYF.

This chain connects TRBV30 to TRBJ2-3; D perhaps matches TRBD2 (7 bases). Trimming pared 4 bases from V and 8 bases from J, leaving 22 bases between. The CDR3 runs to 15 residues. Germline-derived CDR1 and CDR2 are GTSNPN and SVGIG (reference sequence). The CDR3 reads CAWTERGALFSTQYF. The CDR3 nucleotides read TGTGCCTGGACCGAACGGGGGGCCCTTTTCAGTACGCAGTATTTT.

The chain recombines TRBV5-4 with TRBJ2-5, with D perhaps given as TRBD1 or TRBD2 (5 bases each). Trimming shortened V by 3 bases and J by 0 bases, and 9 bases separated the two germline ends. From germline, CDR1 is SGHNT and CDR2 YYREEE (reference sequence). The CDR3 length is 14 residues. CDR3 bases: TGTGCCAGCAGCTCCTTGGGGGACCAAGAGACCCAGTACTTC. It specifies CASSSLGDQETQYF.

The chain combines TRBV10-2 with TRBJ2-1; TRBD1 aligns across 8 bases. The trim removed 8 bases at V and 6 bases at J, leaving 6 bases unmatched. Germline V gene lookup returns CDR1 WSHSY and CDR2 SAAADI. The CDR3 loop spans 13 amino acids. CDR3 in amino acids: CASGGQGGNEQFF. For the CDR3, the DNA is TGCGCCAGCGGAGGACAGGGCGGCAATGAGCAGTTCTTC.

The rearrangement links TRBV28 to TRBJ1-4; TRBD1 matches at 7 bases. The CDR3 has 11 residues. The V segment lost 4 bases and the J segment 15 bases; nucleotides outside the gene matches: 5. Germline V lookup: CDR1 MDHEN, CDR2 SYDVKM. CDR3 in amino acids: CASSSDGTVFF. Here the CDR3 DNA reads TGTGCCAGCAGTTCTGATGGGACAGTGTTTTTT.

The chain combines TRBV27 with TRBJ2-3, with D possibly called TRBD1 or TRBD2 (5 bases each). The CDR3 is 13 amino acids. The germline V and J ends were trimmed by 6 bases and 7 bases, with 14 bases remaining between them. Germline V gene lookup returns CDR1 MNHEY and CDR2 SMNVEV (reference sequence). The CDR3 spells CASRVPGPNTQYF. CDR3 nucleotides: TGTGCCAGCAGAGTTCCGGGGCCAAATACGCAGTATTTT.

This chain joins TRBV6-5 and TRBJ2-1, with 9 bases lining up with TRBD1. Germline loops: CDR1 MNHEY, CDR2 SVGAGI. With 0 bases clipped from V and 6 bases from J, the junction kept 6 bases outside the gene matches. The CDR3 consists of 16 residues. The CDR3 spells CASSYSGTGTSNEQFF. The CDR3 DNA is TGTGCCAGCAGTTACTCCGGGACAGGGACATCCAATGAGCAGTTCTTC.

V usage is TRBV2 and J usage is TRBJ2-2; the D gene is possibly TRBD1 (6 bases). V lost 6 bases and J lost 0, with 8 bases in between. The CDR3 has 14 residues. Looked up from germline, CDR1 is SNHLY and CDR2 is FYNNEI. CDR3 DNA: TGTGCCAGCAGCCGGGACACGAACACCGGGGAGCTGTTTTTT. Translated, it gives CASSRDTNTGELFF.